Below, one T cell receptor (beta chain) is given with its context. The target antigen is unknown. TCRdb reprocessed the 5' RACE reads with MiXCR, giving one entry per CDR3 protein. The sample has 1.5 million to 2 million distinct CDR3 sequences; about 32% are singletons. The sample originates from a study of identical twins. Study-wide points: Out-of-frame alpha sequences common to twins were enriched for low generation probability. In beta out-of-frame sequences, the excess sharing between twins was weaker. Memory repertoires showed no such pattern, whereas abundant cord blood beta clonotypes carried fewer insertions.

This CDR3 comprises 14 residues. The V and J ends lost 7 bases and 1 base respectively, with 13 bases between them. Germline-derived CDR1 and CDR2 are SNHLY and FYNNEI. The sequenced material came from cord blood. This sequence joins TRBV2 and TRBJ1-2; D gene uncertain. The source of this sequence is a newborn girl in good health. This chain's CDR3 is CASNDNRFNYGYTF. In DNA, the CDR3 is TGTGCCAGCAATGACAACCGCTTTAACTATGGCTACACCTTC. Together with reference TRBV2 and TRBJ1-2, the CDR3 gives the full variable domain: EPEVTQTPSHQVTQMGQEVILRCVPISNHLYFYWYRQILGQKVEFLVSFYNNEISEKSEIFDDQFSVERPDGSNFTLKIRSTKLEDSAMYFCASNDNRFNYGYTFGSGTRLTVV.